A single sample is the source of the 27 T cell receptor beta chains below, sequenced in a study of T cell responses to AZD1222 COVID-19 vaccine. Only in-frame clones appear in the TCRdb table, and some are missing; sequencing was by immunoSEQ multiplex PCR. In the table there are some 83,000 clones, around 89% of which are singletons. The material sequenced was peripheral blood, taken on day 0 of AZD1222 vaccination. These receptor sequences come from an adult in good health.

This clone showed up just once. The gene calls are TRBV6-5 and TRBJ1-2; 10 bases fit TRBD1. The CDR3 is 15 amino acids. Trimming took 6 bases from V and 1 from J; bases not matched to a gene: 5. From germline, CDR1 is MNHEY and CDR2 SVGAGI. The CDR3 region has the DNA TGTGCCAGCAGATCCGGGGACAGGGGTAACTATGGCTACACCTTC. It encodes CASRSGDRGNYGYTF.

This chain joins TRBV10-2 and TRBJ1-5, with 8 bases that match TRBD1. Per the germline V gene, CDR1 is WSHSY and CDR2 is SAAADI. The CDR3 sequence is 15 residues long. Trimming took 1 base from V and 5 from J; bases not matched to a gene: 4. This chain's CDR3 is CASSEYGQGDQPQHF. CDR3 coding DNA: TGCGCCAGCAGTGAGTATGGACAGGGAGATCAGCCCCAGCATTTT.

This clone was recorded only once. The chain joins TRBV2 to TRBJ2-1; 8 bases are a match to TRBD1. Germline V gene lookup returns CDR1 SNHLY and CDR2 FYNNEI. The CDR3 is 12 residues long. V lost 7 bases and J lost 10; bases outside the gene matches: 6. The CDR3 DNA reads as TGTGCCAGCACTGAGGACAGGGCGGAGCAGTTCTTC. It encodes CASTEDRAEQFF.

The chain is built from TRBV7-8 and TRBJ1-4, with D maybe TRBD1 (5 bases). CDR1 and CDR2 (germline): SGHVS, FQNEAQ. This CDR3 region has 16 residues. Trimming left V 5 bases short and J 3 bases short, with 16 bases between. The CDR3 nucleotides read TGTGCCAGCAGCGGGCGGGACCGCCAGGCTAATGAAAAACTGTTTTTT. Residues: CASSGRDRQANEKLFF.

In this sample, this clone turned up once. The V call is TRBV18, the J call TRBJ2-2; 9 bases are shared with TRBD1. Losses at the gene ends were 5 bases for V and 0 bases for J; bases not matched to a gene: 13. The CDR3 covers 19 residues. CDR1 KGHSH and CDR2 LQKENI come from the germline V gene. The CDR3 here is CASSATRPGTGPNTGELFF. The CDR3 DNA reads TGTGCCAGCTCAGCGACCCGACCCGGGACAGGGCCGAACACCGGGGAGCTGTTTTTT.

This sequence joins TRBV29-1 and TRBJ2-1; 7 bases fit TRBD1. The CDR3 extends over 15 amino acids. With V trimmed by 3 bases and J by 5 bases, 10 bases remained unmatched. CDR1 and CDR2 (germline): SQVTM, ANQGSEA. CDR3 sequence (DNA): TGCAGCGTTGACCGCGAGGGACAGCCCCACAATGAGCAGTTCTTC. This translates into CSVDREGQPHNEQFF.

This chain joins TRBV5-1 and TRBJ1-5; 9 positions match TRBD1. Unmatched junction bases numbered 10, after V lost 0 bases and J lost 6 bases. There are 17 residues in the CDR3. Germline V CDR1 and CDR2: SGHRS, YFSETQ. In nucleotides, the CDR3 is TGCGCCAGCAGCTTGGGGGACAGGGAAGGTTTCAGTCAGCCCCAGCATTTT. Residues: CASSLGDREGFSQPQHF.

This clone was recorded a few times. This rearrangement joins TRBV28 to TRBJ1-1; D might be TRBD1 (6 bases). The CDR3 extends over 14 amino acids. The ends were cut back, 6 bases at V and 1 base at J, with 12 bases in the middle. Germline lookup yields CDR1 MDHEN and CDR2 SYDVKM. CDR3 DNA sequence: TGTGCCAGCAGAGGCGGGGGCTCGAACACTGAAGCTTTCTTT. It is translated as CASRGGGSNTEAFF.

This rearrangement joins TRBV4-1 to TRBJ1-4; possibly TRBD1 for D (5 bases). CDR3 length equals 14 residues. Trimming removed 1 base at V and 7 bases at J, with 10 bases between. Germline assignment: CDR1 MGHRA and CDR2 YSYEKL. In DNA, the CDR3 is TGCGCCAGCAGCCAAGTTATAGGGACTGAAAAACTGTTTTTT. As protein: CASSQVIGTEKLFF.

The CDR3 reads CASSTPGTGAFTEAFF. In DNA, the CDR3 is TGTGCCAGCAGTACTCCCGGGACAGGGGCTTTCACTGAAGCTTTCTTT. The V call is TRBV6-2 or TRBV6-3, the J call TRBJ1-1; TRBD1 aligns across 10 bases. V was clipped by 5 bases and J by 4 bases; unmatched bases: 10. The CDR3 has 16 residues. CDR1 and CDR2 (germline): MNHEY, SVGEGT.

The chain links TRBV6-2 or TRBV6-3 to TRBJ1-5, with D uncertain. Germline-derived CDR1 and CDR2 are MNHEY and SVGEGT. The CDR3 runs to 14 residues. Trimming took 0 bases from V and 7 from J, leaving 10 bases between them. This chain's CDR3 is CASSYSYGLQPQHF. The DNA of the CDR3 is TGTGCCAGCAGTTACTCTTACGGGTTGCAGCCCCAGCATTTT.

The V call is TRBV12-5, the J call TRBJ1-4; D might be TRBD1 (6 bases). The ends were cut back, 7 bases at V and 8 bases at J, with 11 bases in the middle. Germline V gives CDR1 LGHNT, CDR2 FRNRAP. The CDR3 spans 12 residues. CDR3 amino acids: CASARGREKLFF. The CDR3, as DNA: TGTGCTAGTGCCAGGGGAAGGGAAAAACTGTTTTTT.

The rearrangement uses TRBV20-1 and TRBJ1-2, with a weak D call TRBD1 (5 bases). V lost 3 bases, J lost 4 bases, and 15 bases lay in between. Germline values: CDR1 DFQATT, CDR2 SNEGSKA (reference sequence). The CDR3 has 14 residues. CDR3 region: CSASDRDSLYGYTF. CDR3 coding DNA: TGCAGTGCTAGTGACCGGGACTCCCTCTATGGCTACACCTTC.

The chain couples TRBV9 to TRBJ1-1, with TRBD1 identical over 8 bases. Germline trimming cut 3 bases from V and 5 bases from J; bases unmatched to any gene: 6. The CDR3 sequence is 14 residues long. Per germline, CDR1 SGDLS and CDR2 YYNGEE. This chain's CDR3 is CASSEGQGLTEAFF. In DNA, the CDR3 is TGTGCCAGCAGCGAAGGACAGGGTTTGACTGAAGCTTTCTTT.

The rearrangement uses TRBV2 and TRBJ2-5; no clear D. CDR1 is SNHLY and CDR2 is FYNNEI in the germline V gene. This CDR3 is 13 amino acids long. Trimming removed 5 bases from V and 3 bases from J, with 10 bases in between. The CDR3 protein is CASSYSGEETQYF. The CDR3 nucleotides read TGTGCCAGCAGTTACTCGGGTGAAGAGACCCAGTACTTC.

This sequence joins TRBV7-2 and TRBJ2-7; D is unresolved. Trimming took 2 bases from V and 1 from J, leaving 15 bases between them. The CDR3 runs 16 residues. Germline V gene lookup returns CDR1 SGHTA and CDR2 FQGNSA. CDR3 in amino acids: CASSLLGSATSYEQYF. In DNA, the CDR3 is TGTGCCAGCAGCTTACTCGGAAGCGCCACATCCTACGAGCAGTACTTC.

The chain recombines TRBV4-2 with TRBJ2-3; D could derive from TRBD1 or TRBD2 (5 bases each). Per germline, CDR1 LGHNA and CDR2 YNFKEQ. Trimming shortened V by 1 base and J by 5 bases, and 10 bases separated the two germline ends. CDR3 length equals 14 residues. CDR3 coding DNA: TGTGCCAGCAGCCAAGGGGGCGCGGGAGATACGCAGTATTTT. Protein: CASSQGGAGDTQYF.

This clone was counted once. The chain is built from TRBV3-1 (or the pseudogene TRBV3-2) and TRBJ1-1, with D unclear. CDR1 is LGHDT and CDR2 is YNNKEL in the germline V gene (reference sequence). Between the trimmed V and J ends, which lost 4 bases and 10 bases, there was a span of 13 bases. This CDR3 has 12 residues. CDR3 amino acids: CASSPLGVAAFF. In nucleotides, the CDR3 is TGTGCCAGCAGCCCCCTCGGGGTAGCAGCTTTCTTT.

The J gene is TRBJ2-3, the V gene TRBV18; unclear D gene. Germline V gene data show CDR1 as KGHSH and CDR2 as LQKENI. The CDR3 has 12 residues. The V end lost 4 bases, the J end lost 0 bases, and 2 bases lay between the germline ends. In DNA, the CDR3 is TGTGCCAGCTCACGGAGCACAGATACGCAGTATTTT. This gives the protein CASSRSTDTQYF.

The chain recombines TRBV3-1 (or the pseudogene TRBV3-2) with TRBJ1-3; D is ambiguous. Germline V CDR1 and CDR2: LGHDT, YNNKEL (reference sequence). CDR3 length: 15 amino acids. Trimming took off 1 base at V and 0 bases at J, with 7 bases between the two ends. The CDR3 is CASSQVSVSGNTIYF. The CDR3, as DNA: TGTGCCAGCAGCCAAGTATCTGTCTCTGGAAACACCATATATTTT.

The chain has TRBV7-2 and TRBJ1-1; D ambiguous. The CDR3 runs 13 residues. Germline values: CDR1 SGHTA, CDR2 FQGNSA. V lost 5 bases, J lost 0 bases, and 7 bases lay in between. Here the CDR3 reads CASSQLMNTEAFF. Here the CDR3 DNA reads TGTGCCAGCAGCCAACTCATGAACACTGAAGCTTTCTTT.

This chain links TRBV11-2 with TRBJ2-5; TRBD2 matches 8 bases. CDR1 and CDR2 (germline): SGHAT, FQNNGV. The J segment lost 5 bases and the V segment lost 2 bases, leaving 7 bases of the junction unmatched. CDR3 length equals 15 residues. The CDR3 reads CASSLTGGPQETQYF. The CDR3 coding sequence is TGTGCCAGCAGCTTAACGGGGGGGCCTCAGGAGACCCAGTACTTC.

The chain joins TRBV6-5 to TRBJ1-3; a weak D match, TRBD1 (6 bases). The CDR3 totals 16 residues. Germline V CDR1 and CDR2: MNHEY, SVGAGI. The germline V and J ends were trimmed by 0 bases and 1 base, with 10 bases remaining between them. CDR3 sequence: CASSYSTGISGNTIYF. The CDR3 DNA reads as TGTGCCAGCAGTTACTCAACAGGGATTTCTGGAAACACCATATATTTT.

The chain recombines TRBV11-2 with TRBJ1-1; D is ambiguous. The CDR3 is 11 residues long. From germline, CDR1 is SGHAT and CDR2 FQNNGV. The V end lost 4 bases, the J end lost 10 bases, and 10 bases lay between the germline ends. Here the CDR3 DNA reads TGTGCCAGCAGCTCCCTCCTTGGAGCTTTCTTT. It yields the protein CASSSLLGAFF.

This rearrangement joins TRBV7-9 to TRBJ1-4; D unresolved. Trimming cost V 0 bases and J 16 bases, with 15 bases left between them. The CDR3 spans 13 residues. Germline V gene data show CDR1 as SEHNR and CDR2 as FQNEAQ (reference sequence). The CDR3 DNA reads TGTGCCAGCAGCTTAGCTGGGGAGAGGGCAGCGTTTTTT. This translates into CASSLAGERAAFF.

The V call is TRBV4-3, the J call TRBJ2-7; D not certain. The V end was cut by 0 bases, the J end by 2 bases, with 5 bases between. Germline V gives CDR1 LGHNA, CDR2 YSLEER. This CDR3 is built from 13 residues. CDR3 DNA: TGCGCCAGCAGCCAAGATCGGGCCTACGAGCAGTACTTC. It specifies CASSQDRAYEQYF.

The rearrangement joins TRBV5-1 to TRBJ1-4; 9 nucleotides align to TRBD1. The J segment lost 8 bases and the V segment lost 3 bases, leaving 5 bases of the junction unmatched. Germline V gene data show CDR1 as SGHRS and CDR2 as YFSETQ. CDR3 length equals 14 residues. DNA of the CDR3: TGCGCCAGCAGCTCCGGACAGGGGAGGGAAAAACTGTTTTTT. It codes for CASSSGQGREKLFF.